This TCR beta chain was captured in a study of technical replicates of blood from a few donors. The ends were cut back, 6 bases at V and 8 bases at J, with 17 bases in the middle. Germline-derived CDR1 and CDR2 are SGHDT and YYEEEE. The CDR3 has 14 residues. TCRdb's table, derived via immunoSEQ multiplex PCR, lists solely in-frame clones and lacks some. The sample yields some 80,000 clones, about 96% seen once. The sequenced material came from T cells isolated from PBMCs. This receptor was identified in a human donor in good health. The chain uses TRBV5-6 and TRBJ1-4, with D possibly being TRBD1 (6 bases). Here the CDR3 reads CASTMPGQGEKLFF. The CDR3 DNA is TGTGCCAGCACTATGCCGGGGCAGGGGGAAAAACTGTTTTTT.